This passage covers 20 T cell receptor beta chains from one sample sequenced in a study of shared clonotypes between healthy human individuals. Naive CD8 isolation took CD45RO-negative cells positively selected for CCR7 and excluded terminally differentiated effector memory CD45RA+ cells. The table came from immunoSEQ multiplex PCR; TCRdb's copy has only in-frame clones and leaves some out. This table has about 2.1 million clones, 93% appearing once. The specimen sequenced was naive CD8+ T cells from PBMCs. All receptors derive from a man between 18 and 35 years old in good health. Some clones in this sample may be carry-over from other donors' samples.

The rearrangement uses TRBV6-6 and TRBJ2-7; the match to TRBD2 covers 8 bases. J gave up 6 bases and V 0 bases, and 4 bases lay outside the gene matches. There are 14 residues in the CDR3. Germline lookup yields CDR1 MNHNY and CDR2 SVGAGI (reference sequence). CDR3 sequence (DNA): TGTGCCAGCAGTTACTCGGGACTAGTTAGCGAGCAGTACTTC. Translating it yields CASSYSGLVSEQYF.

The CDR3 here is CATSRDLRAAGAPYEQFF. The DNA of the CDR3 is TGTGCCACCAGCAGAGATCTTAGGGCAGCGGGAGCCCCCTATGAGCAGTTCTTC. The genes are TRBV15 and TRBJ2-1; 8 nucleotides line up with TRBD2. Germline trimming cut 0 bases from V and 8 bases from J; bases unmatched to any gene: 15. The germline CDR1 and CDR2 sequences are LNHNV and YYDKDF (reference sequence). CDR3 length: 18 residues. The full variable domain, with the rest looked up from reference TRBV15 and TRBJ2-1, is DAMVIQNPRYQVTQFGKPVTLSCSQTLNHNVMYWYQQKSSQAPKLLFHYYDKDFNNEADTPDNFQSRRPNTSFCFLDIRSPGLGDTAMYLCATSRDLRAAGAPYEQFFGPGTRLTVL.

The rearrangement links TRBV5-4 to TRBJ1-2; D remains ambiguous. CDR3 length: 13 amino acids. V was clipped by 4 bases and J by 1 base, with 8 bases between them. The germline V gene has CDR1 SGHNT and CDR2 YYREEE (reference sequence). CDR3 residues: CASSGTVNYGYTF. The CDR3 region has the DNA TGTGCCAGCAGCGGAACTGTTAACTATGGCTACACCTTC.

The chain employs TRBV15 and TRBJ2-1, with D unresolved. The CDR3 length is 14 residues. Germline V gene lookup returns CDR1 LNHNV and CDR2 YYDKDF (reference sequence). V was pared by 5 bases and J by 6 bases, with 14 bases between. As DNA, the CDR3 is TGTGCCACCAGCCGATCTGGCAAGTTCAATGAGCAGTTCTTC. Protein product: CATSRSGKFNEQFF.

The chain joins TRBV27 to TRBJ2-7, with 11 nucleotides matching TRBD1. Looked up from germline, CDR1 is MNHEY and CDR2 is SMNVEV (reference sequence). This CDR3 has 16 residues. V was pared by 3 bases and J by 2 bases, with 6 bases of the junction left unmatched. The CDR3 protein is CASSFLGGQGAYEQYF. CDR3 nucleotides: TGTGCCAGCAGTTTCTTGGGGGGACAGGGGGCCTACGAGCAGTACTTC.

This clone was observed once. V usage is TRBV7-3 and J usage is TRBJ2-7; D unresolved. Looked up from germline, CDR1 is SGHTA and CDR2 is FQGTGA. Trimming took off 2 bases at V and 8 bases at J, with 10 bases between the two ends. The CDR3 runs 12 residues. CDR3 coding DNA: TGTGCCAGCAGCTTAGTGGCAGGCCAGCAGTACTTC. It yields the protein CASSLVAGQQYF.

The V call is TRBV7-9, the J call TRBJ2-3, with 7 positions matching TRBD1. The CDR3 totals 14 residues. V lost 3 bases to trimming and J lost 5 bases; unmatched junction nucleotides: 5. The germline V gene encodes CDR1 SEHNR and CDR2 FQNEAQ (reference sequence). The chain's CDR3 is CASSLTGNGDTQYF. As DNA, the CDR3 is TGTGCCAGCAGCTTGACAGGGAACGGAGATACGCAGTATTTT.

As regards this clone: The sample contains more than one DNA sequence encoding this CDR3. This chain uses TRBV9 with TRBJ2-7; a weak D match, TRBD2 (5 bases). V gave up 0 bases and J gave up 2 bases, with 9 bases separating them. The CDR3 has 14 amino acids. The germline V gene has CDR1 SGDLS and CDR2 YYNGEE. The CDR3, as DNA: TGTGCCAGCAGCGTAGCCCCGGGAACCTACGAGCAGTACTTC. Protein product: CASSVAPGTYEQYF.

The count of this clone is one. The V gene is TRBV7-9, the J gene TRBJ2-7, with D perhaps matching TRBD2 (5 bases). In germline, CDR1 is SEHNR, CDR2 FQNEAQ (reference sequence). The CDR3 is 14 amino acids. V lost 4 bases and J 5 bases, leaving 15 bases between the germline ends. CDR3 coding DNA: TGTGCCAGCAGCTCCTTTCCGAGGGCGGACGAGCAGTACTTC. Translated: CASSSFPRADEQYF. Full variable domain (rest looked up from reference TRBV7-9 and TRBJ2-7): DTGVSQNPRHKITKRGQNVTFRCDPISEHNRLYWYRQTLGQGPEFLTYFQNEAQLEKSRLLSDRFSAERPKGSFSTLEIQRTEQGDSAMYLCASSSFPRADEQYFGPGTRLTVT.

This sequence joins TRBV19 and TRBJ1-2; D may be TRBD1 (5 bases). V was trimmed by 5 bases and J by 8 bases, leaving 18 bases between them. In germline, CDR1 is LNHDA, CDR2 SQIVND (reference sequence). The CDR3 extends over 14 amino acids. The CDR3 nucleotides are TGTGCCAGTAGTCCGGGCGAGGGGAGTGGGGGCTACACCTTC. Its protein product is CASSPGEGSGGYTF.

The chain carries TRBV28 and TRBJ1-4; D uncertain. Deletions cut 6 bases from V and 2 bases from J, with 16 bases between. Per germline, CDR1 MDHEN and CDR2 SYDVKM. CDR3 size: 16 residues. The CDR3 region is CASSPRVGATNEKLFF. The CDR3 DNA is TGTGCCAGCAGCCCTCGTGTGGGCGCGACTAATGAAAAACTGTTTTTT.

The chain couples TRBV27 to TRBJ2-1, with 10 bases fitting TRBD2. This CDR3 is 13 amino acids long. The junction had 8 bases not matched to a gene; V was cut back by 10 bases and J by 8 bases. In germline, CDR1 is MNHEY, CDR2 SMNVEV (reference sequence). Here the CDR3 DNA reads TGTGCCACCACGGGACTAGCGAGACATGAGCAGTTCTTC. Protein product: CATTGLARHEQFF.

The gene calls are TRBV7-6 and TRBJ2-1; D is unclear. Trimming removed 2 bases from V and 5 bases from J, with 7 bases in between. Germline CDR1 is SGHVS and CDR2 is FNYEAQ. The CDR3 consists of 13 residues. CDR3 coding DNA: TGTGCCAGCAGCTTATTACACGACAATGAGCAGTTCTTC. This codes for CASSLLHDNEQFF.

The chain couples TRBV10-3 to TRBJ1-5; D unclear. Trimming removed 0 bases from V and 6 bases from J, with 9 bases in between. Germline V CDR1 and CDR2: ENHRY, SYGVKD. The CDR3 sequence is 14 residues long. This chain's CDR3 is CAISESSGVQPQHF. The CDR3 DNA reads as TGTGCCATCAGTGAGTCGTCAGGCGTTCAGCCCCAGCATTTT.

The V and J genes are TRBV27 and TRBJ1-5; D is uncertain. V lost 7 bases and J 2 bases, leaving 12 bases between the germline ends. This CDR3 has 14 residues. Germline V lookup: CDR1 MNHEY, CDR2 SMNVEV (reference sequence). CDR3 sequence (DNA): TGTGCCAGCAACCTTCGTGGAGGCAATCAGCCCCAGCATTTT. Protein sequence: CASNLRGGNQPQHF.

Concerning this clone itself: This sample includes further DNA sequences coding for the same CDR3. This sequence joins TRBV6-5 and TRBJ2-7; 8 positions agree with TRBD1. Germline V gene data show CDR1 as MNHEY and CDR2 as SVGAGI. Unmatched junction bases numbered 2, after V lost 3 bases and J lost 4 bases. This CDR3 has 13 amino acids. The CDR3 sequence: CASSYDRGYEQYF. CDR3 DNA: TGTGCCAGCAGTTATGACAGGGGATACGAGCAGTACTTC.

The rearrangement uses TRBV5-1 and TRBJ2-3; D call uncertain. The CDR3 covers 17 residues. Trimming removed 3 bases from V and 0 bases from J, with 17 bases in between. Germline assignment: CDR1 SGHRS and CDR2 YFSETQ. CDR3: CASSSFEFRPSTDTQYF. CDR3 coding DNA: TGCGCCAGCAGCTCCTTCGAGTTCCGGCCTAGCACAGATACGCAGTATTTT. The complete variable domain, with remaining parts taken from reference TRBV5-1 and TRBJ2-3, reads KAGVTQTPRYLIKTRGQQVTLSCSPISGHRSVSWYQQTPGQGLQFLFEYFSETQRNKGNFPGRFSGRQFSNSRSEMNVSTLELGDSALYLCASSSFEFRPSTDTQYFGPGTRLTVL.

This chain connects TRBV9 to TRBJ1-2; 8 bases map to TRBD1. Germline V gives CDR1 SGDLS, CDR2 YYNGEE. The CDR3 consists of 15 residues. V was pared by 4 bases and J by 4 bases, with 9 bases of the junction left unmatched. The CDR3 loop is CASSLDREVVYGYTF. The CDR3, as DNA: TGTGCCAGCAGCCTGGACAGGGAGGTAGTCTATGGCTACACCTTC. The whole variable domain, remainder taken from reference TRBV9 and TRBJ1-2, is DSGVTQTPKHLITATGQRVTLRCSPRSGDLSVYWYQQSLDQGLQFLIQYYNGEERAKGNILERFSAQQFPDLHSELNLSSLELGDSALYFCASSLDREVVYGYTFGSGTRLTVV.

The chain uses TRBV7-9 and TRBJ1-5; a weak D match, TRBD1 (6 bases). V dropped 4 bases and J dropped 5 bases, with 12 bases sitting between them. Germline V gene sequence: CDR1 SEHNR, CDR2 FQNEAQ (reference sequence). The CDR3 contains 14 residues. As DNA, the CDR3 is TGTGCCAGCAGCTACGGGGAGGGGGATCAGCCCCAGCATTTT. Translation gives CASSYGEGDQPQHF.

This chain connects TRBV28 to TRBJ2-7, with D perhaps matching TRBD2 (5 bases). The CDR3 sequence is 14 residues long. Trimming stripped 6 bases from V and 0 bases from J, with 12 bases between. Per germline, CDR1 MDHEN and CDR2 SYDVKM. CDR3 sequence: CASRTLADSYEQYF. In nucleotides, the CDR3 is TGTGCCAGCAGGACTCTAGCTGACTCCTACGAGCAGTACTTC. Variable domain in full (rest from reference TRBV28 and TRBJ2-7): DVKVTQSSRYLVKRTGEKVFLECVQDMDHENMFWYRQDPGLGLRLIYFSYDVKMKEKGDIPEGYSVSREKKERFSLILESASTNQTSMYLCASRTLADSYEQYFGPGTRLTVT.